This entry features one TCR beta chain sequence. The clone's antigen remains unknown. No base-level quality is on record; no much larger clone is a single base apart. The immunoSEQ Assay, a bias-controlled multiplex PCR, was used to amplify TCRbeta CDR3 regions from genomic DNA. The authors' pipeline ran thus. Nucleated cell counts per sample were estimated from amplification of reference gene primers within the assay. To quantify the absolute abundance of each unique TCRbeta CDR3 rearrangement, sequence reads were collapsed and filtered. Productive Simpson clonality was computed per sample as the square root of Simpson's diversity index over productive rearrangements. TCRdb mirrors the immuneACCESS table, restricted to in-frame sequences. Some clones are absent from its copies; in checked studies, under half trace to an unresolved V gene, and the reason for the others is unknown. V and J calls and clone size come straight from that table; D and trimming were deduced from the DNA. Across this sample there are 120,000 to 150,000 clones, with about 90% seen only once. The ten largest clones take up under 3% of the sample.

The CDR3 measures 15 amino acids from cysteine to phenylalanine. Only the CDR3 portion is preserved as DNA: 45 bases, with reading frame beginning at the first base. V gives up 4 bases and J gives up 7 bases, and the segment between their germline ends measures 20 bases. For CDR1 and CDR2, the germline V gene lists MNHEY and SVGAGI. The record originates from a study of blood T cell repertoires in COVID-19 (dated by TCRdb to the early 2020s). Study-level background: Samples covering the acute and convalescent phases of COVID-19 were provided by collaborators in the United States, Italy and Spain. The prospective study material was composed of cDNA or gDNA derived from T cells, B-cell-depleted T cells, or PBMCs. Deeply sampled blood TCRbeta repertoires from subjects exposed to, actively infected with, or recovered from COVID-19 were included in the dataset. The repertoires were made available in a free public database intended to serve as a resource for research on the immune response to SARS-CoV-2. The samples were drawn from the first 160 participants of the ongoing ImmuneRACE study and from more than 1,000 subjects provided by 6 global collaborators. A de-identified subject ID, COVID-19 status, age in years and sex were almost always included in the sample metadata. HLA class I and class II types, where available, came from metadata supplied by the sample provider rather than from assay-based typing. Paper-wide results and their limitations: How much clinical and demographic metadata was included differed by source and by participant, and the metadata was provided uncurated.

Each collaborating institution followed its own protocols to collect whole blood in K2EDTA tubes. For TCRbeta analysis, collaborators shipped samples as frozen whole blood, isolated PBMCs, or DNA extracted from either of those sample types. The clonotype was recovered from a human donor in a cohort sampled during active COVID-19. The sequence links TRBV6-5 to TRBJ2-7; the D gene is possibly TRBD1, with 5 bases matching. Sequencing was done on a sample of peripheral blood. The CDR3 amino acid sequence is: CASSSPATVTGEQYF. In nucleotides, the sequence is TGTGCCAGCAGTTCCCCCGCGACAGTTACTGGGGAGCAGTACTTC.